This TCR beta chain was captured in a study of T cells in Graves' hyperthyroidism and ophthalmopathy. CDR1 and CDR2 from the germline V gene are MNHNS and SASEGT. Trimming pared 0 bases from V and 5 bases from J, leaving 13 bases between. The CDR3 sequence is 15 residues long. TCR beta CDR3 sequences were amplified from RNA transcripts. In the first-round RT-PCR of the TCR CDR3, the HTBI primer set was used. TCRdb analysed the multiplex PCR reads with MiXCR anew, one entry per CDR3 protein. The data show some 550,000 distinct CDR3 sequences, 16% seen once. This clonotype was seen at least ten times. The source material was blood. This chain joins TRBV6-1 and TRBJ2-5; D might be TRBD1 (5 bases). The sequence was obtained from a woman between 40 and 55 years old with Graves' ophthalmopathy. The CDR3 protein is CASSEALAGLETQYF. The CDR3, as DNA: TGTGCCAGCAGTGAAGCTTTGGCAGGGCTTGAGACCCAGTACTTC.